This T cell receptor beta chain originates from a study of blood T cell repertoires in COVID-19. Turning to the study itself: Samples representing acute and convalescent COVID-19 were sourced from the United States, Italy and Spain. The cDNA or gDNA used as material had been derived from T cells, B-cell-depleted T cells, or PBMCs.

J was trimmed by 8 bases and V by 4 bases; bases with no gene match: 10. The CDR3 is made up of 17 amino acids. The germline V gene encodes CDR1 SGHAT and CDR2 FQNNGV. Only in-frame clones appear in the TCRdb table, and some are missing; sequencing was by immunoSEQ multiplex PCR. The top ten hold about 4.5% of the sample, which has 90,000 to 100,000 clones, roughly 87% seen once. This rearrangement joins TRBV11-2 to TRBJ2-1; TRBD2 agrees at 14 bases. The source of this sequence is a man between 65 and 85 years old with acute or convalescent COVID-19. The sequenced sample consisted of peripheral blood. The CDR3 loop is CASSSYRTSGGSDEQFF. The DNA for the CDR3 is TGTGCCAGCAGCTCCTACCGGACTAGCGGGGGGTCTGATGAGCAGTTCTTC.